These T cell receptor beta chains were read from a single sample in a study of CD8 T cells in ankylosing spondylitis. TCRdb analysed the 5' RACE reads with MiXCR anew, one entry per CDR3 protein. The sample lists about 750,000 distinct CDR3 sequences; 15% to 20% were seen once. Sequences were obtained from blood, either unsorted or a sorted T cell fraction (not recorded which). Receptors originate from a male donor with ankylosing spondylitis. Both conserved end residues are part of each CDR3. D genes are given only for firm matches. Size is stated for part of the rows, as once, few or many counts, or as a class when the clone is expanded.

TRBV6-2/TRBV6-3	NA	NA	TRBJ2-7	CASSLGTYAYEQYF	TGTGCCAGCAGTTTGGGTACCTACGCCTACGAGCAGTACTTC
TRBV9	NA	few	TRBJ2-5	CASSPHSTKTQYF	TGTGCCAGCAGCCCCCACTCGACTAAGACCCAGTACTTC
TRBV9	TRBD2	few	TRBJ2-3	CASSVDSGGSDTQYF	TGTGCCAGCAGCGTAGATAGCGGGGGTTCCGATACGCAGTATTTT
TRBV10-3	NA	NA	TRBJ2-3	CAISGEPSTDTQYF	TGTGCCATCAGTGGAGAACCTAGCACAGATACGCAGTATTTT
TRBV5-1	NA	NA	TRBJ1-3	CASSLEGYVGNTIYF	TGCGCCAGCAGCTTGGAGGGATATGTCGGAAACACCATATATTTT
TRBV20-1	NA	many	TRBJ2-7	CSARLGVAELYEQYF	TGCAGTGCTAGGTTGGGGGTAGCGGAGTTATACGAGCAGTACTTC
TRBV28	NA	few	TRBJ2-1	CASDGPAYNEQFF	TGTGCCAGCGACGGGCCTGCCTACAATGAGCAGTTCTTC
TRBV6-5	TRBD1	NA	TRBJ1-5	CASSYTPGTAKWGNQPQHF	TGTGCCAGCAGTTACACACCCGGGACAGCGAAATGGGGCAATCAGCCCCAGCATTTT
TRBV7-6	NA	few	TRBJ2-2	CASSPHTGLDSLNTGELFF	TGTGCCAGCAGCCCCCACACGGGACTCGATTCATTAAACACCGGGGAGCTGTTTTTT
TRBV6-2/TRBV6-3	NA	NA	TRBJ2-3	CASSYSHTDTQYF	TGTGCCAGCAGTTACTCCCACACAGATACGCAGTATTTT
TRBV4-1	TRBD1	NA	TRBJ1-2	CASSLRKTGQTTNYGYTF	TGCGCCAGCAGCCTACGAAAAACGGGACAGACCACTAACTATGGCTACACCTTC
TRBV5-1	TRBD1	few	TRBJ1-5	CASSWTGGAGQPQHF	TGCGCCAGCAGCTGGACAGGGGGCGCGGGACAGCCCCAGCATTTT
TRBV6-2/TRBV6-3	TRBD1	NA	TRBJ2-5	CASTGQGWWETQYF	TGTGCCAGCACCGGACAGGGGTGGTGGGAGACCCAGTACTTC
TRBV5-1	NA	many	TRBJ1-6	CASSLEGNSPLHF	TGCGCCAGCAGCTTGGAGGGGAATTCACCCCTCCACTTT
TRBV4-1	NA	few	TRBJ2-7	CASASFTGKSVEQYF	TGCGCCAGCGCATCCTTTACCGGGAAATCTGTCGAGCAGTACTTC
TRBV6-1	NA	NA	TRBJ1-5	CASSGETRTWTNQPQHF	TGTGCCAGCAGTGGAGAGACAAGAACGTGGACCAATCAGCCCCAGCATTTT
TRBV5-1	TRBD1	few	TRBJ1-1	CASSLAVGQGRTEAFF	TGCGCCAGCAGCTTGGCCGTAGGACAGGGGAGGACTGAAGCTTTCTTT
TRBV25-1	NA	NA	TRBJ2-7	CASSEYRDGNYEQYF	TGTGCCAGCAGTGAATACCGGGACGGCAACTACGAGCAGTACTTC
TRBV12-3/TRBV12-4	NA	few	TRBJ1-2	CASSLPSGLREGYTF	TGTGCCAGCTCCTTGCCGTCCGGCCTTAGAGAGGGCTACACCTTC